The 30 T cell receptor beta chains presented below share a single source sample, sequenced in a study of OX40 agonist ivuxolimab in advanced cancers. Repertoires were generated with immunoSEQ multiplex PCR, while TCRdb's copy carries only in-frame clones and drops some. The sample shows roughly 80,000 clones, 65% to 85% of them seen only once. The specimen was CD4+ or CD8+ T cells sorted from blood, collected in a trial of the OX40 agonist ivuxolimab. These receptor sequences come from an adult with an advanced solid tumor such as melanoma, head and neck, liver or kidney cancer.

The chain's CDR3 is CASSGQGIRTGELFF. The CDR3 DNA follows: TGTGCCAGCAGTGGACAGGGAATAAGGACCGGGGAGCTGTTTTTT. This rearrangement joins TRBV2 to TRBJ2-2, with 7 bases that match TRBD1. The CDR3 spans 15 residues. Germline trimming cut 4 bases from V and 5 bases from J; bases unmatched to any gene: 7. The germline CDR1 and CDR2 sequences are SNHLY and FYNNEI.

The chain recombines TRBV19 with TRBJ1-2, with D hard to call. The V and J ends lost 0 bases and 3 bases respectively, with 8 bases between them. Germline V CDR1 and CDR2: LNHDA, SQIVND (reference sequence). The length of the CDR3 is 14 residues. The CDR3 here is CASSIDRLDYGYTF. The CDR3 region has the DNA TGTGCCAGTAGTATAGACAGGTTAGACTATGGCTACACCTTC.

The chain couples TRBV5-1 to TRBJ2-5; 8 nucleotides align to TRBD1. V shed 4 bases and J 2 bases; nucleotides not matched to a gene: 4. Germline V gene lookup returns CDR1 SGHRS and CDR2 YFSETQ. The CDR3 sequence is 14 residues long. For the CDR3, the DNA is TGCGCCAGCAGCCGGACAGGGCCTCAAGAGACCCAGTACTTC. It encodes CASSRTGPQETQYF.

The chain joins TRBV6-5 to TRBJ1-2; D remains unclear. There are 15 residues in the CDR3. The germline V gene encodes CDR1 MNHEY and CDR2 SVGAGI. V lost 0 bases, J lost 4 bases, and 12 bases lay in between. CDR3 protein: CASSYSLGGIYGYTF. The CDR3, as DNA: TGTGCCAGCAGTTACTCCCTGGGAGGGATCTATGGCTACACCTTC.

This clone came up a few times. The chain combines TRBV7-9 with TRBJ2-7; the match to TRBD1 covers 9 bases. The germline V gene has CDR1 SEHNR and CDR2 FQNEAQ (reference sequence). CDR3 length: 15 amino acids. With 5 bases clipped from V and 6 bases from J, the junction kept 11 bases outside the gene matches. CDR3 bases: TGTGCCAGCAGCCCCCCTGGGACAGGGAAGACCGAGCAGTACTTC. The encoded protein is CASSPPGTGKTEQYF.

The chain has TRBV18 and TRBJ2-1; D not resolved. Germline V gene sequence: CDR1 KGHSH, CDR2 LQKENI. This CDR3 has 15 residues. The V end was cut by 1 base, the J end by 3 bases, with 10 bases between. The CDR3 here is CASSPRPLSYNEQFF. In DNA, the CDR3 is TGTGCCAGCTCACCACGTCCTTTAAGCTACAATGAGCAGTTCTTC. The full variable domain, with the rest looked up from reference TRBV18 and TRBJ2-1, is NAGVMQNPRHLVRRRGQEARLRCSPMKGHSHVYWYRQLPEEGLKFMVYLQKENIIDESGMPKERFSAEFPKEGPSILRIQQVVRGDSAAYFCASSPRPLSYNEQFFGPGTRLTVL.

There are a few counts of this clone. The rearrangement uses TRBV10-3 and TRBJ1-6; D unclear. Trimming took off 10 bases at V and 7 bases at J, with 11 bases between the two ends. The CDR3 length is 12 residues. The V gene's germline CDR1 is ENHRY and CDR2 SYGVKD. In DNA form, the CDR3 reads TGTGCCACCACCTCGGGAAATTCACCCCTCCACTTT. This sequence encodes CATTSGNSPLHF.

As DNA, the CDR3 is TGTGCCAGCACCCAGGCAGGGCTTTTTACTAATGAAAAACTGTTTTTT. It yields the protein CASTQAGLFTNEKLFF. V and J are TRBV28 and TRBJ1-4; D is possibly TRBD1 (5 bases). The CDR3 runs to 16 residues. V lost 7 bases and J 2 bases, leaving 17 bases between the germline ends. CDR1 is MDHEN and CDR2 is SYDVKM in the germline V gene.

For the CDR3, the DNA is TGTGCCACCAGTTCTTACAATGAGCAGTTCTTC. Its protein is CATSSYNEQFF. The chain uses TRBV15 and TRBJ2-1; no firm D call. The length of the CDR3 is 11 residues. Trimming shortened V by 6 bases and J by 4 bases, and 4 bases separated the two germline ends. From germline, CDR1 is LNHNV and CDR2 YYDKDF (reference sequence).

The J gene is TRBJ1-5, the V gene TRBV28, with 8 bases identical to TRBD1. Germline CDR1 reads MDHEN; CDR2 reads SYDVKM. With V trimmed by 4 bases and J by 7 bases, 6 bases remained unmatched. This CDR3 region has 14 residues. In DNA, the CDR3 is TGTGCCAGCAGTTCCGGACAGGGAGGGCAGCCCCAGCATTTT. Translating it yields CASSSGQGGQPQHF.

The CDR3 here is CSAHRADTQYF. DNA of the CDR3: TGCAGTGCTCACCGGGCAGATACGCAGTATTTT. The V gene is TRBV20-1, the J gene TRBJ2-3; D call uncertain. Trimming left V 5 bases short and J 4 bases short, with 7 bases between. Germline V lookup: CDR1 DFQATT, CDR2 SNEGSKA (reference sequence). The CDR3 extends over 11 amino acids.

The genes are TRBV4-1 and TRBJ1-1; D call uncertain. Trimming left V 0 bases short and J 7 bases short, with 12 bases between. This CDR3 region has 14 residues. Germline V gives CDR1 MGHRA, CDR2 YSYEKL. For the CDR3, the DNA is TGCGCCAGCAGCCAAGAGAGGCGGCGAGTTGAAGCTTTCTTT. Its protein is CASSQERRRVEAFF.

This chain uses TRBV18 with TRBJ1-1; D not resolved. Germline values: CDR1 KGHSH, CDR2 LQKENI. The CDR3 has 15 amino acids. Trimming took 2 bases from V and 0 from J, leaving 10 bases between them. This CDR3 reads CASSPRSDMNTEAFF. CDR3 coding DNA: TGTGCCAGCTCACCAAGATCAGATATGAACACTGAAGCTTTCTTT.

This clone was counted only a few times. This sequence joins TRBV5-6 and TRBJ1-1; TRBD1 is a possible D gene (5 bases). The CDR3 runs 14 residues. V lost 0 bases and J lost 4, with 10 bases in between. Germline-derived CDR1 and CDR2 are SGHDT and YYEEEE. CDR3 nucleotide sequence: TGTGCCAGCAGCTTGGGACAGCAATTCACTGAAGCTTTCTTT. Translated, it gives CASSLGQQFTEAFF.

V is TRBV5-1 and J is TRBJ1-2; maybe TRBD1 (5 bases). The CDR3 loop spans 15 amino acids. CDR1 and CDR2 from the germline V gene are SGHRS and YFSETQ. Trimming stripped 4 bases from V and 8 bases from J, with 21 bases between. This CDR3 is CASSRSGTDGRGYTF. The CDR3 nucleotides are TGCGCCAGCAGCAGGAGCGGGACGGACGGACGAGGCTACACCTTC.

The V call is TRBV7-3, the J call TRBJ2-3; 14 bases fit TRBD2. V was pared by 5 bases and J by 2 bases, with 6 bases of the junction left unmatched. The CDR3 extends over 17 amino acids. Germline loops: CDR1 SGHTA, CDR2 FQGTGA. CDR3: CASSPQGLAGVTDTQYF. The CDR3, as DNA: TGTGCCAGCAGCCCCCAGGGACTAGCGGGGGTCACAGATACGCAGTATTTT.

The chain employs TRBV5-1 and TRBJ2-7; D could derive from TRBD1 or TRBD2 (6 bases each). The CDR3 sequence is 13 residues long. Germline-derived CDR1 and CDR2 are SGHRS and YFSETQ. Trimming pared 1 base from V and 6 bases from J, leaving 11 bases between. The CDR3, as DNA: TGCGCCAGCAGCTTGAGGGGGGACCTCGAGCAGTACTTC. Translation: CASSLRGDLEQYF.

The chain employs TRBV6-4 and TRBJ2-3; D is undetermined. V was cut by 5 bases and J by 2 bases, with 17 bases left in between. The CDR3 extends over 16 amino acids. From germline, CDR1 is MRHNA and CDR2 SNTAGT. Here the CDR3 reads CASSPSLIALTDTQYF. In nucleotides, the CDR3 is TGTGCCAGCAGTCCATCCCTTATAGCCCTCACAGATACGCAGTATTTT.

The rearrangement links TRBV5-6 to TRBJ1-1; 9 bases match TRBD1. V shed 4 bases, J shed 3 bases, and the junction held 7 bases outside the gene matches. This CDR3 region has 15 residues. The germline V gene encodes CDR1 SGHDT and CDR2 YYEEEE. The CDR3 DNA sequence: TGTGCCAGCAGCCGCTCGACAGGGGGGGACACTGAAGCTTTCTTT. Encoded protein: CASSRSTGGDTEAFF.

This sequence joins TRBV7-7 and TRBJ2-1; D is ambiguous. The CDR3 length is 15 residues. Looked up from germline, CDR1 is SSHAT and CDR2 is FNYEAQ (reference sequence). The germline V and J ends were trimmed by 5 bases and 3 bases, with 14 bases remaining between them. CDR3 protein: CASSRTLSRYNEQFF. In DNA, the CDR3 is TGTGCCAGCAGCCGAACTTTGTCGCGCTACAATGAGCAGTTCTTC.

V is TRBV7-6 and J is TRBJ2-5; TRBD2 is a possible D gene (6 bases). The CDR3 loop spans 19 amino acids. CDR1 and CDR2 (germline): SGHVS, FNYEAQ. Trimming shortened V by 5 bases and J by 1 base, and 26 bases separated the two germline ends. CDR3 sequence: CASSLEIGGWGEVQETQYF. DNA for the CDR3: TGTGCCAGCAGCCTTGAAATCGGGGGATGGGGGGAGGTCCAAGAGACCCAGTACTTC.

Comment on this clone: The identical CDR3 is also encoded by other nucleotide sequences in the sample. The V and J genes are TRBV29-1 and TRBJ2-1; TRBD2 matches at 9 bases. Germline CDR1 reads SQVTM; CDR2 reads ANQGSEA. J was trimmed by 0 bases and V by 3 bases; bases with no gene match: 15. The CDR3 consists of 19 residues. CDR3 region: CSVEAGGLAGSSSYNEQFF. The CDR3 DNA follows: TGCAGCGTTGAGGCGGGGGGTCTAGCGGGGTCTAGCTCCTACAATGAGCAGTTCTTC.

CDR3: CSVGIVGGADTQYF. In DNA form, the CDR3 reads TGCAGCGTTGGGATAGTAGGTGGCGCAGATACGCAGTATTTT. The chain combines TRBV29-1 with TRBJ2-3; D not resolved. V was trimmed by 4 bases and J by 4 bases, leaving 15 bases between them. CDR3 length: 14 residues. Germline V CDR1 and CDR2: SQVTM, ANQGSEA.

In nucleotides, the CDR3 is TGTGCCAGCAGCTTAGTCCTAGCCCGGAATGAGCAGTTCTTC. Protein: CASSLVLARNEQFF. This chain joins TRBV7-2 and TRBJ2-1; the D gene is possibly TRBD2 (5 bases). With 1 base removed from V and 7 bases from J, the gap between germline ends came to 11 bases. Germline-derived CDR1 and CDR2 are SGHTA and FQGNSA. The CDR3 is made up of 14 amino acids.

The chain employs TRBV2 and TRBJ2-3; D gene unclear. Germline V gives CDR1 SNHLY, CDR2 FYNNEI. The length of the CDR3 is 18 residues. Deletions cut 5 bases from V and 3 bases from J, with 24 bases between. CDR3 protein: CASSTRKVAVLLTDTQYF. The CDR3 nucleotides read TGTGCCAGCAGTACACGGAAAGTAGCTGTTCTTCTGACAGATACGCAGTATTTT.

This clone was found a few times. This chain connects TRBV5-4 to TRBJ2-7; D unclear. The length of the CDR3 is 14 residues. V gave up 3 bases and J gave up 0 bases, with 10 bases separating them. Germline V gives CDR1 SGHNT, CDR2 YYREEE (reference sequence). The CDR3 spells CASSSRGSSYEQYF. The CDR3 DNA is TGTGCCAGCAGCTCGCGCGGTAGCTCCTACGAGCAGTACTTC.

V is TRBV10-1 and J is TRBJ2-7, with D tentatively TRBD1 or TRBD2 (6 bases each). The V gene's germline CDR1 is WNHNN and CDR2 SYGVQD (reference sequence). The CDR3 length is 13 residues. V lost 8 bases and J 3 bases, leaving 14 bases between the germline ends. This CDR3 reads CASAGGNVYEQYF. The CDR3, as DNA: TGCGCCAGCGCCGGGGGCAACGTCTACGAGCAGTACTTC.

The count of this clone is one. V is TRBV5-6 and J is TRBJ2-2; no firm D call. CDR1 is SGHDT, CDR2 YYEEEE, per germline. The CDR3 sequence is 13 residues long. Trimming removed 4 bases at V and 2 bases at J, with 6 bases between. As DNA, the CDR3 is TGTGCCAGCAGCAAGCGAAACACCGGGGAGCTGTTTTTT. As protein: CASSKRNTGELFF.

Details on this clone: This specimen includes other DNA sequences encoding the same CDR3. The chain joins TRBV19 to TRBJ2-2; unclear D gene. Trimming removed 6 bases from V and 2 bases from J, with 4 bases in between. The CDR3 length is 12 residues. The germline CDR1 and CDR2 sequences are LNHDA and SQIVND (reference sequence). The CDR3 DNA reads as TGTGCCAGTAGCTATAACACCGGGGAGCTGTTTTTT. Its protein product is CASSYNTGELFF.

The chain recombines TRBV4-3 with TRBJ2-2; D is ambiguous. Trimming left V 0 bases short and J 4 bases short, with 3 bases between. Germline V CDR1 and CDR2: LGHNA, YSLEER. CDR3 length: 13 amino acids. CDR3 DNA: TGCGCCAGCAGCCAAGAACCCACCGGGGAGCTGTTTTTT. Its protein is CASSQEPTGELFF.